This T cell receptor beta chain came from a study of tissue T cells after allogeneic stem cell transplantation. The study, taken as a whole, reports: Within patients, tissue anatomy strongly shaped TCR repertoire composition.

Sample time point: mouse harvest day 14 after allogeneic transplant. The graft held 10^6 splenic CD5+ T cells and 10^7 T-cell-depleted bone marrow cells. Mice had MHC-mismatched B6 into BALB/c GVHD, sampled day 7 or 14. The CDR3 spans 14 residues. J was trimmed by 4 bases and V by 4 bases; bases with no gene match: 6. Germline-derived CDR1 and CDR2 are NNHDY and SYVADS. As concerns this clone: The antigen is unknown. The germline and genes are mouse ones. The read finishes 1 residue shy of the CDR3 end, and the germline J gene is used to complete it.

The table came from immunoSEQ multiplex PCR; TCRdb's copy has only in-frame clones and leaves some out. The sample holds 1,500 to 2,000 clones, around half seen once. The rearrangement joins TRBV13-3 to TRBJ2-7; TRBD2 matches 9 bases. The TCR sequence derives from a female BALB/c mouse given C57BL/6 T cells with graft-versus-host disease after an allogeneic hematopoietic cell transplant. Sequencing was carried out using lymph node tissue. CDR3 DNA, as far as it was read: TGTGCCAGCAGTCCCGGGACTGGGCCATATGAACAGTAC. Protein: CASSPGTGPYEQY. Given in full, the CDR3 is CASSPGTGPYEQYF.